The 8 T cell receptor beta chains below all came from one sample that was sequenced in a study of regulatory T cells in long-lasting Graves disease. Time point specified: newly diagnosed GD, antithyroid drugs for less than 3 months. Generation of the TCR library employed RNA extracted from PBMCs. Assembly of TCR beta libraries relied on iRepertoire HTBI primers together with Arm-PCR of CDR3 regions. TCRdb ran MiXCR on the multiplex PCR reads and lists one entry per CDR3 protein. The sample contains 350,000 to 400,000 distinct CDR3 sequences, about a sixth of which appear only once. This sample comprised peripheral blood mononuclear cells (PBMCs), obtained at new diagnosis, from a patient treated with antithyroid drugs. Source of these receptors: a female donor with Graves disease.

This clonotype showed up many times. V and J are TRBV6-2 or TRBV6-3 and TRBJ2-1; D call uncertain. The CDR3 contains 11 residues. Germline assignment: CDR1 MNHEY and CDR2 SVGEGT. Deletions cut 10 bases from V and 9 bases from J, with 13 bases between. The CDR3 bases are TGTGCCATCACGCTAAGTAGTGAGCAGTTCTTC. This sequence encodes CAITLSSEQFF.

This clonotype has at least ten counts. V usage is TRBV2 and J usage is TRBJ2-5; D ambiguous. The CDR3 sequence is 11 residues long. Germline V gives CDR1 SNHLY, CDR2 FYNNEI. Trimming took 6 bases from V and 6 from J, leaving 8 bases between them. CDR3 in amino acids: CASRFSQTQYF. In nucleotides, the CDR3 is TGTGCCAGCAGATTCAGCCAGACCCAGTACTTC.

V usage is TRBV11-2 and J usage is TRBJ2-1; 8 bases align to TRBD2. The J call is in doubt because the DNA end fits TRBJ2-5 better. The germline V gene has CDR1 SGHAT and CDR2 FQNNGV. The CDR3 consists of 17 residues. DNA of the CDR3: TGTGCCAGCAGCTGGGACGAGCGGGAGCCCTCCCAAGAGACCCAGTACTTC. Protein product: CASSWDEREPSQETQYF.

This clonotype was detected many times. V is TRBV2 and J is TRBJ2-2; D perhaps matches TRBD2 (7 bases). V shed 5 bases and J shed 4 bases, with 14 bases lying between them. In germline, CDR1 is SNHLY, CDR2 FYNNEI. The CDR3 runs to 15 residues. This chain's CDR3 is CASSPKGGITGELFF. The CDR3, as DNA: TGTGCCAGCAGTCCGAAGGGGGGGATCACCGGGGAGCTGTTTTTT.

This clonotype has only a few counts. J is TRBJ1-3 and V is TRBV12-3 or TRBV12-4, with D perhaps matching TRBD1 (5 bases). This CDR3 comprises 11 residues. V lost 8 bases and J lost 9, with 11 bases in between. CDR3 region: CASGLGATIYF. In nucleotides, the CDR3 is TGTGCCAGCGGGTTAGGGGCCACCATATATTTT.

This clonotype appeared many times. This sequence joins TRBV5-6 and TRBJ2-5, with a weak D call TRBD1 (5 bases). There are 14 residues in the CDR3. CDR1 is SGHDT, CDR2 YYEEEE, per germline. Trimming shortened V by 2 bases and J by 3 bases, and 11 bases separated the two germline ends. DNA for the CDR3: TGTGCCAGCAGCTTCGCGACAGCCAAAGAGACCCAGTACTTC. Translation: CASSFATAKETQYF.

This clonotype was observed a handful of times. A read error likely explains this, since a far larger clone differs by one base. This chain joins TRBV7-9 and TRBJ2-1; 9 bases fit TRBD1. The DNA end is more similar to TRBJ2-5, so the J call may be wrong. Germline V gives CDR1 SEHNR, CDR2 FQNEAQ (reference sequence). The CDR3 covers 15 residues. The CDR3 coding sequence is TGTGCCAGCAGCCTACAGGGGGCAGGGGAAGAGGCCCAGTACTTC. It is translated as CASSLQGAGEEAQYF.

This clonotype came up many times. The V call is TRBV7-3, the J call TRBJ2-1; 8 bases agree with TRBD2. V lost 8 bases and J lost 2; bases outside the gene matches: 8. Germline assignment: CDR1 SGHTA and CDR2 FQGTGA. The CDR3 runs to 15 residues. The CDR3 protein is CASGYLAGPYNEQFF. The CDR3 DNA follows: TGTGCCAGCGGATATCTAGCGGGCCCCTACAATGAGCAGTTCTTC.